This T cell receptor (beta chain) was captured in a study of T cell responses to AZD1222 COVID-19 vaccine. The germline gives CDR1 SNHLY, CDR2 FYNNEI. The germline V and J ends were trimmed by 2 bases and 9 bases, with 11 bases remaining between them. The length of the CDR3 is 13 residues. Clones were sequenced by immunoSEQ multiplex PCR, and TCRdb holds only the in-frame ones, with some missing. The repertoire has about 97,000 clones, 70% to 90% of them found once; the top ten carry about 5%. The sequence was obtained from an adult in good health. The input for sequencing was peripheral blood, taken on day 0 of AZD1222 vaccination. The chain recombines TRBV2 with TRBJ2-4; the D is unclear. The CDR3 spells CASSESMESIQYF. CDR3 DNA: TGTGCCAGCAGTGAAAGTATGGAGTCCATTCAGTACTTC.